This TCR beta chain was identified during a study of cytomegalovirus exposure and HLA in healthy donors. PCR primers comprised 60 Vbeta and 13 Jbeta primers. The table came from immunoSEQ multiplex PCR; TCRdb's copy has only in-frame clones and leaves some out. Found here are 120,000 or so clones, more than 80% of them singletons; the top ten hold approximately 10%. The receptor was derived from a man between 25 and 39 years old in good health and CMV-seropositive. Sequencing used PBMCs.

As DNA, the CDR3 is TGTGCTAGTGGTCCGTGGACAGAGGAAAGCAATCAGCCCCAGCATTTT. Translating it yields CASGPWTEESNQPQHF. The rearrangement links TRBV12-5 to TRBJ1-5; D is perhaps TRBD1 (6 bases). Looked up from germline, CDR1 is LGHNT and CDR2 is FRNRAP. The V end lost 5 bases, the J end lost 1 base, and 15 bases lay between the germline ends. The CDR3 contains 16 residues.